This TCR beta chain came from a study of T cell clonality in common variable immunodeficiency. This clone was found many times. Its specificity is not known. Sequencing ends 3 residues short of the CDR3 end; the germline J gene provides the rest. CDR3 size: 12 residues. V shed 4 bases and J shed 7 bases, with 13 bases lying between them. CDR1 is DFQATT, CDR2 SNEGSKA, per germline (reference sequence). The data were produced by immunoSEQ multiplex PCR, yet TCRdb's version contains in-frame clones alone and is incomplete. Singletons are absent from the sample, which has 50,000 to 60,000 clones. Points from the study as a whole: Repertoire-complication correlations in CVID were limited by patient heterogeneity. Compared with healthy controls, CVID subjects showed increased TCRbeta clonality, mostly in about a third.

This rearrangement joins TRBV20-1 to TRBJ1-1; D may be TRBD1 (6 bases). This sequence was found in a person aged 18 to 69 in good health. Sequencing input: peripheral blood mononuclear cells. The DNA read from the CDR3 is TGCAGTGCTATTATGTGGACAGATGAA. Translated, it gives CSAIMWTDE. The whole CDR3 is CSAIMWTDEAFF.